This TCR beta chain was sequenced in a study of T cell responses to AZD1222 COVID-19 vaccine (dated by TCRdb to about 2021). Regarding the complete study: AZD1222 recipients whose second dose came at about 4 weeks and those whose second dose came at about 12 weeks were combined into one group, since spike-specific TCR depth and breadth did not differ between the two schedules. A total of 233 trial participants underwent TCR sequencing, of whom 200 to 220 received two doses of AZD1222 and approximately 25 received two doses of the MenACWY control vaccine. Trial participants were enrolled into age subgroups of 18-55, 56-69 and 70-plus years, which contained roughly 140, 27 and 60 TCR-sequenced participants, respectively.

The CDR3 regions of human TCRbeta chains were subjected to immunosequencing. The original pipeline was this. Repertoire TCRs were checked for matches against a reference library of SARS-CoV-2-specific TCRs that had been generated using the MIRA antigen-specificity platform. Breadth was defined as the fraction of unique TCRs that were SARS-CoV-2-associated, and depth was defined as the fraction of total T cells that were SARS-CoV-2-associated. Each spike-specific TCR was assigned to its reactive spike region and to a CD4 or CD8 class using the MIRA data. Log10-transformed breadth and depth values were compared by one-way ANOVA with Sidak's multiple comparisons tests. The source is immuneACCESS, and TCRdb retained only in-frame sequences with V and J called. Part of the clones is not carried over; for the studies checked, unresolved V genes explain less than half of this, and the remainder is unexplained. V, J and clone size reflect that table, while D and trimming were determined from the DNA. In all, the sample holds 90,000 or so clones, and 75% to 90% of those were seen once. Clones ranked in the top ten supply about 15% of the sample.

Remarks on this clone: There is no known antigen for this receptor. No base quality values were provided; no much bigger clone lies one nucleotide off.

Reading the label with the study, this specimen's time point is: baseline before first vaccination. The vaccinee samples were drawn from two UK trials, COV001 and COV002, one of which was a single-blind randomized controlled phase 2/3 trial testing AZD1222 (ChAdOx1 nCoV-19) in healthy adults. For TCRbeta chain sequencing, PBMC samples were collected from trial participants at day 0 and at day 28 after the second dose. The full study reports these points: Because no day 14 peak-response samples were available, the repertoires could be characterized only after the peak T cell response. A significant rise in spike-specific TCR breadth and depth was observed after two AZD1222 doses relative to day 0 and relative to MenACWY recipients. The 56-69-year group was small, and its depth increase did not reach significance, likely because of low power. The whole spike protein was spanned by vaccine-associated CD4 TCRs, and dominant responses were seen in regions 160-218 and 743-854. Only five to seven AZD1222 recipients were SARS-CoV-2 seropositive at baseline, limiting conclusions about previously exposed vaccinees. Most participants were white British and females outnumbered males, and the authors suggested that clonal diversity may have been underestimated. Epitopes outside the regions mutated in the B.1.351 and B.1.1.7 variants were reportedly recognized by nearly half of the unique spike-specific TCRs.

The source of this sequence is an adult in good health. The source material was peripheral blood, sampled on day 0 of AZD1222 vaccination.

In nucleotide form, the sequence is TGTGCCAGCAGGAAAATGGACAGCCTTTATAATTCACCCCTCCACTTT. Its translation reads: CASRKMDSLYNSPLHF. The chain employs TRBV2 and TRBJ1-6; perhaps TRBD1 is the D gene, with 6 bases matching. For CDR1 and CDR2, the germline V gene lists SNHLY and FYNNEI. Trimming costs V 6 bases and J 4 bases, and their ends lie 16 bases apart. From cysteine to phenylalanine, the CDR3 is 16 amino acids long. Just the 48-base CDR3 DNA is kept, in frame starting at base 1.